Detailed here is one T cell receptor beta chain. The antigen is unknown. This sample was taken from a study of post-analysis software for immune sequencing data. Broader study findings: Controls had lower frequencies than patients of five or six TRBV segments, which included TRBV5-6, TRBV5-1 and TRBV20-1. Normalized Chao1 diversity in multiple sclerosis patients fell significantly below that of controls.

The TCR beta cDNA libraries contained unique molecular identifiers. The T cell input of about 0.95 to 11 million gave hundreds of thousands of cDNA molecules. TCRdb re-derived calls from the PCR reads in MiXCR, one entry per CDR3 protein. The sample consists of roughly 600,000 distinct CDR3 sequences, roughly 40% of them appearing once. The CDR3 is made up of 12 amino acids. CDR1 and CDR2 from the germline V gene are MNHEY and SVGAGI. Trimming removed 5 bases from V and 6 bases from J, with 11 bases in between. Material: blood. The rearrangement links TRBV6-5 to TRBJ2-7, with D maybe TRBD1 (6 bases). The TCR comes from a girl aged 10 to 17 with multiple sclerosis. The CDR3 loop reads CASSEDSLEQYF. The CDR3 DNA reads TGTGCCAGCAGTGAGGACAGTCTCGAGCAGTACTTC.